The 24 T cell receptor beta chains below all came from one sample that was sequenced in a study of shared clonotypes between healthy human individuals. Profiling relied on immunoSEQ multiplex PCR, and the TCRdb table lists in-frame clones only, not all of them. This sample has 400,000 to 600,000 clones, with nearly 80% found just once. The sequencing input was PBMCs. The origin of the receptors is a woman between 40 and 50 years old in good health. Some clones in this sample may be carry-over from other donors' samples.

The rearrangement links TRBV9 to TRBJ2-2, with unresolved D. V dropped 5 bases and J dropped 4 bases, with 6 bases sitting between them. The CDR3 spans 12 residues. The germline V gene has CDR1 SGDLS and CDR2 YYNGEE. CDR3 coding DNA: TGTGCCAGCAGTTTAATCACCGGGGAGCTGTTTTTT. Translation: CASSLITGELFF.

The chain has TRBV19 and TRBJ1-5, with D unresolved. Germline values: CDR1 LNHDA, CDR2 SQIVND (reference sequence). V lost 3 bases and J lost 6, with 12 bases in between. This CDR3 is 14 amino acids long. Written as DNA, the CDR3 is TGTGCCAGTAGTATCCCCGGGTACAGTCAGCCCCAGCATTTT. Translation: CASSIPGYSQPQHF.

Comment on this clone: This sample also contains other DNA sequences that code for the same CDR3. The gene calls are TRBV11-2 and TRBJ2-3, with D uncertain. The CDR3 extends over 12 amino acids. Trimming removed 2 bases at V and 2 bases at J, with 2 bases between. CDR1 is SGHAT and CDR2 is FQNNGV in the germline V gene. The CDR3 here is CASSLNTDTQYF. The CDR3 bases are TGTGCCAGCAGCTTAAACACAGATACGCAGTATTTT. Looking up the rest from reference TRBV11-2 and TRBJ2-3 gives the full variable domain: EAGVAQSPRYKIIEKRQSVAFWCNPISGHATLYWYQQILGQGPKLLIQFQNNGVVDDSQLPKDRFSAERLKGVDSTLKIQPAKLEDSAVYLCASSLNTDTQYFGPGTRLTVL.

The chain is built from TRBV20-1 and TRBJ2-5; D uncertain. Germline lookup yields CDR1 DFQATT and CDR2 SNEGSKA (reference sequence). The CDR3 length is 11 residues. The CDR3: CSAERGETQYF. CDR3 DNA sequence: TGCAGCGCTGAGAGAGGAGAGACCCAGTACTTC.

The chain joins TRBV27 to TRBJ2-1, with TRBD2 matching 7 bases. CDR3 length: 16 residues. J gave up 7 bases and V 0 bases, and 9 bases lay outside the gene matches. Germline-derived CDR1 and CDR2 are MNHEY and SMNVEV (reference sequence). CDR3 DNA: TGTGCCAGCAGTTTATCGAATGCGGGAGTAGATAATGAGCAGTTCTTC. This sequence encodes CASSLSNAGVDNEQFF.

The chain uses TRBV9 and TRBJ2-3; D is ambiguous. Trimming pared 0 bases from V and 1 base from J, leaving 9 bases between. The CDR3 consists of 15 residues. CDR1 SGDLS and CDR2 YYNGEE come from the germline V gene. As DNA, the CDR3 is TGTGCCAGCAGCGTAGGCTCCCTCGGCACAGATACGCAGTATTTT. Translation: CASSVGSLGTDTQYF.

For this clone: Within the sample, other DNA sequences also encode this same CDR3. V gene TRBV5-4 combines with J gene TRBJ2-3; 8 nucleotides match TRBD2. V was clipped by 0 bases and J by 0 bases; unmatched bases: 3. The CDR3 has 16 amino acids. The germline CDR1 and CDR2 sequences are SGHNT and YYREEE (reference sequence). The CDR3 DNA sequence: TGTGCCAGCAGCTTGGCTAGCGGGTCAAGCACAGATACGCAGTATTTT. It translates to CASSLASGSSTDTQYF. The entire variable domain, with the rest obtained from reference TRBV5-4 and TRBJ2-3, is as follows: ETGVTQSPTHLIKTRGQQVTLRCSSQSGHNTVSWYQQALGQGPQFIFQYYREEENGRGNFPPRFSGLQFPNYSSELNVNALELDDSALYLCASSLASGSSTDTQYFGPGTRLTVL.

J is TRBJ2-2 and V is TRBV5-4, with TRBD2 matching over 8 bases. CDR3 length: 15 amino acids. V shed 6 bases and J 3 bases; nucleotides not matched to a gene: 7. Germline CDR1 and CDR2: SGHNT and YYREEE (reference sequence). CDR3 sequence: CASNPGGPDTGELFF. As DNA, the CDR3 is TGTGCCAGCAACCCGGGGGGGCCGGACACCGGGGAGCTGTTTTTT.

V is TRBV10-1 and J is TRBJ2-7; no reliable D call. Germline CDR1 WNHNN, CDR2 SYGVQD (reference sequence). The length of the CDR3 is 13 residues. The V end was cut by 2 bases, the J end by 3 bases, with 8 bases between. CDR3 residues: CASSEGLNYEQYF. The CDR3, as DNA: TGCGCCAGCAGTGAGGGGCTAAACTACGAGCAGTACTTC.

The sample holds a few counts of this clone. The chain has TRBV10-3 and TRBJ1-1; D gene unclear. The CDR3 has 12 residues. Trimming shortened V by 2 bases and J by 2 bases, and 3 bases separated the two germline ends. Germline-derived CDR1 and CDR2 are ENHRY and SYGVKD. The CDR3 reads CAISETNTEAFF. In nucleotides, the CDR3 is TGTGCCATCAGTGAGACAAACACTGAAGCTTTCTTT.

V gene TRBV7-2 combines with J gene TRBJ2-2; the match to TRBD2 covers 8 bases. V lost 7 bases, J lost 6 bases, and 10 bases stayed unmatched. The germline gives CDR1 SGHTA, CDR2 FQGNSA. CDR3 length: 15 amino acids. The CDR3 DNA follows: TGTGCCAGCACAAAACCGGGACTAGTATCCGGGGAGCTGTTTTTT. It specifies CASTKPGLVSGELFF.

The V gene is TRBV11-2, the J gene TRBJ2-1; 9 positions agree with TRBD1. J was trimmed by 9 bases and V by 6 bases; bases with no gene match: 9. The CDR3 has 14 amino acids. CDR1 is SGHAT, CDR2 FQNNGV, per germline. CDR3 sequence (DNA): TGTGCCAGCAGTCTCCTGACAGGGGGGTCTGAGCAGTTCTTC. Translated, it gives CASSLLTGGSEQFF.

The rearrangement links TRBV7-2 to TRBJ2-5, with D maybe TRBD2 (6 bases). Trimming removed 4 bases at V and 9 bases at J, with 12 bases between. Germline CDR1 is SGHTA and CDR2 is FQGNSA. The CDR3 loop spans 12 amino acids. CDR3 DNA sequence: TGTGCCAGCAGCTACTATTCGGGGGCCCAGTACTTC. This sequence encodes CASSYYSGAQYF.

This clone was counted a single time. The rearrangement joins TRBV10-1 to TRBJ2-7; 8 nucleotides agree with TRBD1. Looked up from germline, CDR1 is WNHNN and CDR2 is SYGVQD (reference sequence). V lost 8 bases to trimming and J lost 2 bases; unmatched junction nucleotides: 8. CDR3 size: 14 residues. The CDR3 loop reads CASPVWTGPYEQYF. CDR3 DNA sequence: TGCGCCAGCCCCGTGTGGACAGGGCCCTACGAGCAGTACTTC.

The CDR3 loop reads CASSGTSGDPYEQYF. CDR3 nucleotide sequence: TGTGCCAGCAGCGGAACTAGCGGAGACCCCTACGAGCAGTACTTC. The chain has TRBV5-6 and TRBJ2-7, with 8 positions matching TRBD2. The germline gives CDR1 SGHDT, CDR2 YYEEEE. The CDR3 runs to 15 residues. The V and J ends lost 4 bases and 2 bases, in that order; junction bases with no gene match: 8. Variable domain in full (rest from reference TRBV5-6 and TRBJ2-7): DAGVTQSPTHLIKTRGQQVTLRCSPKSGHDTVSWYQQALGQGPQFIFQYYEEEERQRGNFPDRFSGHQFPNYSSELNVNALLLGDSALYLCASSGTSGDPYEQYFGPGTRLTVT.

CDR3 region: CASSLVWVRTEAFF. The CDR3 nucleotides are TGTGCCAGCAGCTTGGTATGGGTGCGGACTGAAGCTTTCTTT. This chain joins TRBV5-8 and TRBJ1-1; D is undetermined. Germline CDR1 is SGHTS and CDR2 is YDEGEE. The CDR3 is made up of 14 amino acids. V was pared by 0 bases and J by 5 bases, with 11 bases between. The whole variable domain, filled in from reference TRBV5-8 and TRBJ1-1, reads EAGVTQSPTHLIKTRGQQATLRCSPISGHTSVYWYQQALGLGLQFLLWYDEGEERNRGNFPPRFSGRQFPNYSSELNVNALELEDSALYLCASSLVWVRTEAFFGQGTRLTVV.

This clone was seen repeatedly, ten times or more. The gene calls are TRBV30 and TRBJ1-4; TRBD1 matches 8 bases. The CDR3 contains 14 residues. The germline V gene encodes CDR1 GTSNPN and CDR2 SVGIG (reference sequence). V trimming: 5 bases; J trimming: 7 bases; junction bases outside the gene matches: 9. The CDR3 region has the DNA TGTGCCTGGGACCCGGGACAGGAGGGTGAAAAACTGTTTTTT. Its translation: CAWDPGQEGEKLFF.

The V call is TRBV28, the J call TRBJ2-1, with TRBD2 matching over 7 bases. V lost 4 bases to trimming and J lost 7 bases; unmatched junction nucleotides: 16. The germline CDR1 and CDR2 sequences are MDHEN and SYDVKM. The CDR3 runs to 17 residues. The CDR3, as DNA: TGTGCCAGCAGTTCTCCCAGGGACGGGAGGTTTTTGAATGAGCAGTTCTTC. As protein: CASSSPRDGRFLNEQFF.

J is TRBJ2-5 and V is TRBV7-3; D may match TRBD1 or TRBD2 (5 bases each). Germline CDR1 and CDR2: SGHTA and FQGTGA. The CDR3 sequence is 15 residues long. The ends were cut back, 2 bases at V and 4 bases at J, with 14 bases in the middle. CDR3 bases: TGTGCCAGCAGCTTAGGTTCAGGGACCGGAGAGACCCAGTACTTC. As protein: CASSLGSGTGETQYF.

The chain combines TRBV14 with TRBJ2-7, with 14 bases fitting TRBD2. The CDR3 contains 17 residues. V lost 3 bases to trimming and J lost 6 bases; unmatched junction nucleotides: 10. Germline CDR1 SGHDN, CDR2 FVKESK. As DNA, the CDR3 is TGTGCCAGCAGCCAGCGCCCGACTAGCGGGGGGGTGAGCGAGCAGTACTTC. This translates into CASSQRPTSGGVSEQYF. The full variable domain, in which reference TRBV14 and TRBJ2-7 provide the parts outside the CDR3, is EAGVTQFPSHSVIEKGQTVTLRCDPISGHDNLYWYRRVMGKEIKFLLHFVKESKQDESGMPNNRFLAERTGGTYSTLKVQPAELEDSGVYFCASSQRPTSGGVSEQYFGPGTRLTVT.

The chain carries TRBV18 and TRBJ2-2, with TRBD1 identical over 10 bases. V shed 5 bases, J shed 2 bases, and the junction held 5 bases outside the gene matches. The CDR3 runs 16 residues. Germline V gives CDR1 KGHSH, CDR2 LQKENI. This chain's CDR3 is CASSNRDRGNTGELFF. The CDR3 DNA follows: TGTGCCAGCTCAAACCGGGACAGGGGTAACACCGGGGAGCTGTTTTTT.

Regarding this clone: At the DNA level, this CDR3 is encoded by other sequences in the same sample as well. The rearrangement links TRBV5-1 to TRBJ2-6, with D hard to call. V was pared by 2 bases and J by 1 base, with 4 bases between. The CDR3 is 14 amino acids. Germline-derived CDR1 and CDR2 are SGHRS and YFSETQ. CDR3 nucleotides: TGCGCCAGCAGCTTAGGGTCTGGGGCCAACGTCCTGACTTTC. Translation gives CASSLGSGANVLTF.

This chain links TRBV6-5 with TRBJ2-7; TRBD1 agrees at 9 bases. CDR1 and CDR2 (germline): MNHEY, SVGAGI. The CDR3 is made up of 15 amino acids. V lost 4 bases and J lost 2; bases outside the gene matches: 6. CDR3 coding DNA: TGTGCCAGCAGTTTCTCGGGACAGGGAACCTACGAGCAGTACTTC. Translation gives CASSFSGQGTYEQYF.

This chain connects TRBV29-1 to TRBJ2-7, with a weak D call TRBD2 (6 bases). The V end was cut by 0 bases, the J end by 2 bases, with 14 bases between. CDR1 is SQVTM and CDR2 is ANQGSEA in the germline V gene. This CDR3 region has 15 residues. The CDR3 nucleotides are TGCAGCGTTGAAGATGCCGGGAGACACCCCTACGAGCAGTACTTC. Amino acid sequence: CSVEDAGRHPYEQYF.